This T cell receptor beta chain stems from a study of blood T cell repertoires in COVID-19. Study context: Acute-phase and convalescent COVID-19 samples originated in the United States, Italy and Spain. PBMCs, B-cell-depleted T cells, or T cells were the source of the cDNA or gDNA that made up the material.

V shed 7 bases and J shed 1 base, with 11 bases lying between them. The CDR3 spans 13 residues. Germline CDR1 is GTSNPN and CDR2 is SVGIG (reference sequence). Authors' analysis steps: Scientists estimated how many nucleated cells there were by amplifying reference gene primers. Clones were sequenced by immunoSEQ multiplex PCR, and TCRdb holds only the in-frame ones, with some missing. That table furnishes V, J and clone size, whereas the DNA furnished D and trimming. Of about 250,000 clones listed, roughly 84% were seen once; the top ten hold 0.75% to 0.95%. Sequencing input: peripheral blood. This receptor was taken from a human donor with COVID-19, enrolled during active disease. The donor label of this sample is uncertain. The chain links TRBV30 to TRBJ1-5, with D perhaps TRBD1 (5 bases). This CDR3 reads CASGRESNQPQHF. The CDR3 DNA sequence: TGTGCCTCGGGACGGGAAAGCAATCAGCCCCAGCATTTT.